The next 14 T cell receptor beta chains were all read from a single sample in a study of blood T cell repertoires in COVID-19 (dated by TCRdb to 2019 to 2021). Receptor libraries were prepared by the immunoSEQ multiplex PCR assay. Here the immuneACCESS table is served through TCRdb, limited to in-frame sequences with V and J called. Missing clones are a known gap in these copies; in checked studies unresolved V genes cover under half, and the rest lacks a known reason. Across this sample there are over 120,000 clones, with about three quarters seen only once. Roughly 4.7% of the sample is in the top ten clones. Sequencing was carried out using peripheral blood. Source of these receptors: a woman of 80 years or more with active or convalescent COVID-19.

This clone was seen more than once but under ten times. CDR3 nucleotide sequence: TGCAGCGTTGAGTCTAGCGGGAACTACGAGCAGTACTTC. It encodes CSVESSGNYEQYF. The chain links TRBV29-1 to TRBJ2-7, with 9 bases fitting TRBD2. Germline V gene data show CDR1 as SQVTM and CDR2 as ANQGSEA. This CDR3 region has 13 residues. Germline trimming cut 3 bases from V and 3 bases from J; bases unmatched to any gene: 3.

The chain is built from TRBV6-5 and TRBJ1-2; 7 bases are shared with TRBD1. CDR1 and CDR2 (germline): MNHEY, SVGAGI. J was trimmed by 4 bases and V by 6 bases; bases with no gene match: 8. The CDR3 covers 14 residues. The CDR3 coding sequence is TGTGCCAGCAGACAAACAGGGGTCATCTATGGCTACACCTTC. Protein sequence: CASRQTGVIYGYTF.

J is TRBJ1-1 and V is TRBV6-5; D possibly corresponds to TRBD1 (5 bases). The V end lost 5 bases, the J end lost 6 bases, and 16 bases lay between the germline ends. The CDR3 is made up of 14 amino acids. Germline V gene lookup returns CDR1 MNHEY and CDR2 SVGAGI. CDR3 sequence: CASSPSWGGSEAFF. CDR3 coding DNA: TGTGCCAGCAGTCCTTCTTGGGGCGGATCTGAAGCTTTCTTT.

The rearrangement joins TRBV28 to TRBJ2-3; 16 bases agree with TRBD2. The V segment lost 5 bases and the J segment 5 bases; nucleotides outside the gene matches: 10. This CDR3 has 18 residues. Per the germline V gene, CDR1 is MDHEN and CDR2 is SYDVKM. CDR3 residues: CASSETGLAGGSRDTQYF. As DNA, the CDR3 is TGTGCCAGCAGTGAGACGGGACTAGCGGGGGGGAGTCGAGATACGCAGTATTTT. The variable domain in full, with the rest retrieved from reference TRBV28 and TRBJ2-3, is DVKVTQSSRYLVKRTGEKVFLECVQDMDHENMFWYRQDPGLGLRLIYFSYDVKMKEKGDIPEGYSVSREKKERFSLILESASTNQTSMYLCASSETGLAGGSRDTQYFGPGTRLTVL.

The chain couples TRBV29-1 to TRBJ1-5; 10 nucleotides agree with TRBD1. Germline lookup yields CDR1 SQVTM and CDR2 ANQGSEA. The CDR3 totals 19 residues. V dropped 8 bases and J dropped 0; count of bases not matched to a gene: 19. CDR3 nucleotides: TGCAGCTGGAGGACAGGGGGAATTTATTTAAGTTATAGCAATCAGCCCCAGCATTTT. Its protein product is CSWRTGGIYLSYSNQPQHF. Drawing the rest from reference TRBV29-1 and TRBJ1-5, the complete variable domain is SAVISQKPSRDICQRGTSLTIQCQVDSQVTMMFWYRQQPGQSLTLIATANQGSEATYESGFVIDKFPISRPNLTFSTLTVSNMSPEDSSIYLCSWRTGGIYLSYSNQPQHFGDGTRLSIL.

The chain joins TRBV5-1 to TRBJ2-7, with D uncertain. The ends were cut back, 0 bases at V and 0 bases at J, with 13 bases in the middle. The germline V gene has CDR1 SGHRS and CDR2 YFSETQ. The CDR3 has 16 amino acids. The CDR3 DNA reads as TGCGCCAGCAGCTTGGGCGGCAGAATAAGCTCCTACGAGCAGTACTTC. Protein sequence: CASSLGGRISSYEQYF.

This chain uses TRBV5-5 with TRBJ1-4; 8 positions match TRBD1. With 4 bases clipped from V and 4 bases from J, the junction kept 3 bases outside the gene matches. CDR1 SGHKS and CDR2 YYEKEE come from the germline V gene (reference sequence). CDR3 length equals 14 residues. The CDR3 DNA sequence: TGTGCCAGCAGCCACAGGGGGAATAATGAAAAACTGTTTTTT. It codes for CASSHRGNNEKLFF.

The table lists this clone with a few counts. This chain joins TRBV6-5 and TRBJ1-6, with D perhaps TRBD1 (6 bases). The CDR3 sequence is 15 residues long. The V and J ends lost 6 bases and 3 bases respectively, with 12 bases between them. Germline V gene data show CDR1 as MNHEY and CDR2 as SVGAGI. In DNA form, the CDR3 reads TGTGCCAGCAGCCCCGGACAGATCTATAATTCACCCCTCCACTTT. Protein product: CASSPGQIYNSPLHF.

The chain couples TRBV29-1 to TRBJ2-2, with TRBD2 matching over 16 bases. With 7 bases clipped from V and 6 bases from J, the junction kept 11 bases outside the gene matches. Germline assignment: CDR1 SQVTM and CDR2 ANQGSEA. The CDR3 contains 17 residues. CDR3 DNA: TGCAGCGCTAAGTCTCCGGGACTAGCGGGGGGGCCCGGGGAGCTGTTTTTT. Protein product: CSAKSPGLAGGPGELFF.

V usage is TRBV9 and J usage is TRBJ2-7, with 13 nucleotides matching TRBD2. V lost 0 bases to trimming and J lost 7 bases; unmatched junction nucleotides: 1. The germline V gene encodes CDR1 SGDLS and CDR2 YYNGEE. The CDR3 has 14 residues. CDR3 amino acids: CASSVGGLAGEQYF. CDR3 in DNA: TGTGCCAGCAGCGTAGGGGGACTAGCGGGGGAGCAGTACTTC.

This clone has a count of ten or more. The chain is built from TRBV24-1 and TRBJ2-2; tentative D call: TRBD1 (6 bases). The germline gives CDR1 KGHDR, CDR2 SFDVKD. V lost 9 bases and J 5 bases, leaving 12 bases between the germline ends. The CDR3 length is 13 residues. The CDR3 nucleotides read TGTGCCACCGCCTCAGGGGTTACCGGGGAGCTGTTTTTT. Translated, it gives CATASGVTGELFF.

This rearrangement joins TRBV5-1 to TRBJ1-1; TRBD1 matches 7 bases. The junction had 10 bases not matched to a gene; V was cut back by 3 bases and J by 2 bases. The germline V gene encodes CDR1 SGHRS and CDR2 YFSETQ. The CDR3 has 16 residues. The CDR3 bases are TGCGCCAGCAGCTCTTACACCACAGGGGCAAACACTGAAGCTTTCTTT. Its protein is CASSSYTTGANTEAFF.

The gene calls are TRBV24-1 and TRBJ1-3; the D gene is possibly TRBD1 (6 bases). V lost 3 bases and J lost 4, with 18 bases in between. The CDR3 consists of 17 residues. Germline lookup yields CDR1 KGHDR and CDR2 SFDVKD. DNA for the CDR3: TGTGCCACCAGTGATGTCCTCGGGACAAGTAAAGGAAACACCATATATTTT. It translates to CATSDVLGTSKGNTIYF.

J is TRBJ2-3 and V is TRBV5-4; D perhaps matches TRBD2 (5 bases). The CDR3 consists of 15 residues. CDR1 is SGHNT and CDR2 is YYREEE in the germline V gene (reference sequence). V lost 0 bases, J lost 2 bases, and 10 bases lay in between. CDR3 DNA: TGTGCCAGCAGCTTGGAGCCTAGCAACACAGATACGCAGTATTTT. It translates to CASSLEPSNTDTQYF.